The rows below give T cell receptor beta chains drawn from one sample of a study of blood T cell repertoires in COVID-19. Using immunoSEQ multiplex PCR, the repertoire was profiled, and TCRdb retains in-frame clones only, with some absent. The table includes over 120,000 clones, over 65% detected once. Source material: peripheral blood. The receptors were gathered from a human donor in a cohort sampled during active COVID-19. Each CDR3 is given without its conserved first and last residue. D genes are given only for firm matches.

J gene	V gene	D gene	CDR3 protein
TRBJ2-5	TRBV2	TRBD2	ASSGTLAAETQY
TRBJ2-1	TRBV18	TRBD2	ASSPLAGERGEQF
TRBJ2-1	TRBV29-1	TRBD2	SVKGRLAIYNEQF
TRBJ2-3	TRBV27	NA	ASSLKAYGQDTQY
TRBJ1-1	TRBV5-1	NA	ASSLERQSGTEAF
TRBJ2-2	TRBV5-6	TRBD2	ASSHRVAGSGELF
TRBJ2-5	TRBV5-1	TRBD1	ASGTERQETQY
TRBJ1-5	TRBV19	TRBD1	ASSQTGSEGTQH
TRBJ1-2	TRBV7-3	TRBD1	ASGRGGAERGGYT
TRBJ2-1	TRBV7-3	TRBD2	ASSLMTSGGEQF
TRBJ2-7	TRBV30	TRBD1	AFDRDSHEQY
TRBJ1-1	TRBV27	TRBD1	ASSPLGGGHTEAF
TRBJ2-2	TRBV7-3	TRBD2	ASSFNSVTSGGPTGELF
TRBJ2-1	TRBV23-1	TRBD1	ASSPDRDEQF
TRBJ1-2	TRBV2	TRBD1	ASRQRGQGVYGYT
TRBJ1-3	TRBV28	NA	ASISGAGNTIY
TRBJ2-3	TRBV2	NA	ASSETEGTDTQY
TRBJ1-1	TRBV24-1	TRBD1	ATSDLTGALLVAEAF
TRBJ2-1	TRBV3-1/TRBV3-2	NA	ASSQEDRPAGNEQF
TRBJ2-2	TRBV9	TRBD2	ASSVAGRTSGMNTGELF
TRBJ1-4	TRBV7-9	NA	ASSPGEKLF
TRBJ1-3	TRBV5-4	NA	ASSWSQTGNTIY
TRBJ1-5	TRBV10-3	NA	AISLDSNQPQH
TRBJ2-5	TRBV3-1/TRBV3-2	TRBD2	ASSPELAGGLRETQY
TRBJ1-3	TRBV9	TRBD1	ASSASGTGFGGNTIY
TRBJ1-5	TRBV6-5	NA	ASRQGVGSAQPQH
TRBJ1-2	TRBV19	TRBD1	ASSIESRGTYYGYT
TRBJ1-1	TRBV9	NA	ASSVDSRGGTEAF
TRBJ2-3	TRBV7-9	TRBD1	ASSQGQGGPDTQY
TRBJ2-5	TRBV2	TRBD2	ATRLAGAETQY
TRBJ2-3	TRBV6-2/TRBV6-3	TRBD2	ASSSPSGGRYTQY
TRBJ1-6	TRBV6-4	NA	ASSAPEGRLPYNSPLH
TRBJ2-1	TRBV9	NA	ASSVEGGGEDGKNEQF
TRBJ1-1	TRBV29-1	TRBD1	SVETGSVTEAF
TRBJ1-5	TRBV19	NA	ASTLDNSNQPQH